These 27 T cell receptor beta chains share one sample of origin, sequenced in a study of control samples from healthy donors and cancer patients (dated by TCRdb to 2020 to 2022). Library preparation employed the immunoSEQ multiplex PCR assay. Entries here come from immuneACCESS through TCRdb and include only in-frame sequences with V and J called. Some clones fail to appear in such tables; in the studies checked, an unresolved V gene covers under half of the shortfall, and the cause of the remainder is unknown. The sample includes more than 70,000 clones, with around 92% observed a single time. The ten largest account for about 20% of the sample. Sequenced material: PBMCs. These receptors were obtained from a man aged 55 to 70 with lung cancer.

This chain uses TRBV6-2 or TRBV6-3 with TRBJ2-1; D ambiguous. CDR3 size: 13 residues. The V gene's germline CDR1 is MNHEY and CDR2 SVGEGT. V lost 2 bases and J lost 10, with 12 bases in between. CDR3 sequence (DNA): TGTGCCAGCAGTTACGGAACCAAGGTCGAGCAGTTCTTC. Translated, it gives CASSYGTKVEQFF.

Comments on this clone: This CDR3 is also generated by other DNA sequences in the sample. The CDR3 DNA is TGTGCCAGCAGCTCTGGGGGCTCCTCCTACAATGAGCAGTTCTTC. Protein: CASSSGGSSYNEQFF. The V and J genes are TRBV7-3 and TRBJ2-1; D is perhaps TRBD1 (6 bases). The V gene lost 4 bases and the J gene lost 0 bases, with 10 bases spanning the gap. This CDR3 region has 15 residues. CDR1 and CDR2 from the germline V gene are SGHTA and FQGTGA.

This chain links TRBV5-1 with TRBJ2-3; D gene uncertain. The CDR3 has 13 amino acids. Germline values: CDR1 SGHRS, CDR2 YFSETQ. V was cut by 4 bases and J by 5 bases, with 11 bases left in between. The CDR3 loop reads CASSPESGDTQYF. CDR3 sequence (DNA): TGCGCCAGCAGCCCCGAGTCGGGAGATACGCAGTATTTT.

The rearrangement joins TRBV7-9 to TRBJ2-1; D may be TRBD1 (5 bases). The CDR3 has 15 residues. Trimming cost V 5 bases and J 0 bases, with 11 bases left between them. CDR1 and CDR2 from the germline V gene are SEHNR and FQNEAQ (reference sequence). The CDR3 DNA reads as TGTGCCAGCAGCCTCCAAGGGGACTCCTACAATGAGCAGTTCTTC. It yields the protein CASSLQGDSYNEQFF.

V and J are TRBV19 and TRBJ1-5; D unresolved. Germline lookup yields CDR1 LNHDA and CDR2 SQIVND (reference sequence). V gave up 2 bases and J gave up 6 bases, with 8 bases separating them. The CDR3 has 13 amino acids. The CDR3 loop is CASSIQVSQPQHF. CDR3 coding DNA: TGTGCCAGTAGTATACAGGTCAGTCAGCCCCAGCATTTT.

The genes are TRBV3-1 (or the pseudogene TRBV3-2) and TRBJ1-3; D gene uncertain. Trimming left V 4 bases short and J 0 bases short, with 13 bases between. The CDR3 length is 16 residues. Germline CDR1 and CDR2: LGHDT and YNNKEL (reference sequence). CDR3: CASSPSQIPSGNTIYF. Here the CDR3 DNA reads TGTGCCAGCAGCCCCTCACAGATCCCCTCTGGAAACACCATATATTTT.

V is TRBV11-1 and J is TRBJ1-1; TRBD1 is a possible D gene (6 bases). Trimming left V 5 bases short and J 2 bases short, with 18 bases between. Germline V gene sequence: CDR1 SGHAT, CDR2 FQDESV (reference sequence). This CDR3 has 16 amino acids. The CDR3 DNA is TGTGCCAGCAGCCGACGCCAAGGACAGCAAAACACTGAAGCTTTCTTT. As protein: CASSRRQGQQNTEAFF.

V and J are TRBV7-9 and TRBJ2-2; a possible D gene is TRBD2 (5 bases). The CDR3 consists of 15 residues. From germline, CDR1 is SEHNR and CDR2 FQNEAQ (reference sequence). The ends were cut back, 1 base at V and 6 bases at J, with 12 bases in the middle. CDR3 loop: CASSLVSGIAGELFF. CDR3 DNA: TGTGCCAGCAGCTTAGTATCGGGGATCGCCGGGGAGCTGTTTTTT. The full variable domain, its missing parts supplied by reference TRBV7-9 and TRBJ2-2, is DTGVSQNPRHKITKRGQNVTFRCDPISEHNRLYWYRQTLGQGPEFLTYFQNEAQLEKSRLLSDRFSAERPKGSFSTLEIQRTEQGDSAMYLCASSLVSGIAGELFFGEGSRLTVL.

The chain is built from TRBV7-3 and TRBJ2-3; 9 nucleotides agree with TRBD2. V dropped 5 bases and J dropped 2; count of bases not matched to a gene: 2. The CDR3 has 14 amino acids. Germline V CDR1 and CDR2: SGHTA, FQGTGA. CDR3 residues: CASSQGLATDTQYF. CDR3 sequence (DNA): TGTGCCAGCAGCCAGGGACTAGCCACAGATACGCAGTATTTT.

This clone was observed a single time. This chain connects TRBV3-1 (or the pseudogene TRBV3-2) to TRBJ2-5; a possible D gene is TRBD2 (6 bases). The CDR3 contains 15 residues. Germline V gene data show CDR1 as LGHDT and CDR2 as YNNKEL (reference sequence). V was cut by 0 bases and J by 4 bases, with 12 bases left in between. In nucleotides, the CDR3 is TGTGCCAGCAGCCAAGATCGGGGGACTTCAGAGACCCAGTACTTC. Protein sequence: CASSQDRGTSETQYF.

The V gene is TRBV7-9, the J gene TRBJ1-4; D is undetermined. The CDR3 sequence is 16 residues long. V lost 5 bases and J 7 bases, leaving 20 bases between the germline ends. Germline-derived CDR1 and CDR2 are SEHNR and FQNEAQ (reference sequence). The CDR3 nucleotides read TGTGCCAGCAGCAATAACAACCTAGGAGGCGGTGAAAAACTGTTTTTT. It translates to CASSNNNLGGGEKLFF. The entire variable domain, with the rest obtained from reference TRBV7-9 and TRBJ1-4, is as follows: DTGVSQNPRHKITKRGQNVTFRCDPISEHNRLYWYRQTLGQGPEFLTYFQNEAQLEKSRLLSDRFSAERPKGSFSTLEIQRTEQGDSAMYLCASSNNNLGGGEKLFFGSGTQLSVL.

J is TRBJ2-7 and V is TRBV5-1, with D perhaps TRBD1 (6 bases). CDR3 length equals 16 residues. In germline, CDR1 is SGHRS, CDR2 YFSETQ. The germline V and J ends were trimmed by 0 bases and 7 bases, with 20 bases remaining between them. This chain's CDR3 is CASSLANRDPLKEQYF. CDR3 nucleotide sequence: TGCGCCAGCAGCTTGGCCAACAGGGACCCTCTCAAGGAGCAGTACTTC. The variable domain in full, with the rest retrieved from reference TRBV5-1 and TRBJ2-7, is KAGVTQTPRYLIKTRGQQVTLSCSPISGHRSVSWYQQTPGQGLQFLFEYFSETQRNKGNFPGRFSGRQFSNSRSEMNVSTLELGDSALYLCASSLANRDPLKEQYFGPGTRLTVT.

The chain recombines TRBV6-5 with TRBJ1-1, with D hard to call. The length of the CDR3 is 12 residues. The germline gives CDR1 MNHEY, CDR2 SVGAGI. Between the trimmed V and J ends, which lost 10 bases and 5 bases, there was a span of 14 bases. CDR3 DNA sequence: TGTGCCACCTCGGGAGGACTGACTGAAGCTTTCTTT. Protein product: CATSGGLTEAFF.

This rearrangement joins TRBV4-1 to TRBJ2-5; a weak D match, TRBD2 (6 bases). Trimming shortened V by 1 base and J by 4 bases, and 16 bases separated the two germline ends. Germline CDR1 is MGHRA and CDR2 is YSYEKL. This CDR3 region has 16 residues. The CDR3 here is CASSQGLGGNLETQYF. CDR3 sequence (DNA): TGCGCCAGCAGCCAAGGACTAGGCGGCAATTTAGAGACCCAGTACTTC.

This chain uses TRBV5-1 with TRBJ2-5, with TRBD1 matching 9 bases. The germline V gene encodes CDR1 SGHRS and CDR2 YFSETQ. The V and J ends lost 6 bases and 4 bases, in that order; junction bases with no gene match: 4. The CDR3 loop spans 13 amino acids. CDR3 amino acids: CASMGQGGETQYF. For the CDR3, the DNA is TGCGCCAGCATGGGACAGGGAGGAGAGACCCAGTACTTC.

V and J are TRBV5-6 and TRBJ2-3; D possibly matches TRBD1 or TRBD2 (5 bases each). Trimming left V 2 bases short and J 2 bases short, with 15 bases between. The CDR3 spans 16 residues. Germline V gene sequence: CDR1 SGHDT, CDR2 YYEEEE. The CDR3 is CASSFFGASITDTQYF. Written as DNA, the CDR3 is TGTGCCAGCAGCTTCTTCGGGGCGAGTATCACAGATACGCAGTATTTT.

The V gene is TRBV7-3, the J gene TRBJ2-2; the D call may be TRBD1 or TRBD2 (6 bases each). The CDR3 spans 15 residues. Per the germline V gene, CDR1 is SGHTA and CDR2 is FQGTGA. Trimming pared 6 bases from V and 1 base from J, leaving 12 bases between. This CDR3 reads CASRLGGQNTGELFF. The DNA of the CDR3 is TGTGCCAGCAGGTTAGGGGGGCAGAACACCGGGGAGCTGTTTTTT.

This chain uses TRBV14 with TRBJ1-2, with D hard to call. This CDR3 contains 12 residues. V was clipped by 1 base and J by 8 bases, with 8 bases between them. The germline CDR1 and CDR2 sequences are SGHDN and FVKESK. The CDR3 coding sequence is TGTGCCAGCAGCCAAGTTACGGGCGGCTACACCTTC. This translates into CASSQVTGGYTF.

The V call is TRBV20-1, the J call TRBJ2-3; no definite D call. This CDR3 comprises 11 residues. Trimming pared 3 bases from V and 4 bases from J, leaving 5 bases between. CDR1 is DFQATT and CDR2 is SNEGSKA in the germline V gene (reference sequence). DNA for the CDR3: TGCAGTGCTAGCTTGGCAGATACGCAGTATTTT. Protein product: CSASLADTQYF.

The chain has TRBV5-1 and TRBJ1-1, with 7 bases lining up with TRBD1. The CDR3 sequence is 14 residues long. Looked up from germline, CDR1 is SGHRS and CDR2 is YFSETQ. Trimming cost V 7 bases and J 1 base; bases outside gene matches: 7. The CDR3 reads CASVTGTGNTEAFF. CDR3 bases: TGCGCCAGCGTGACAGGGACGGGGAACACTGAAGCTTTCTTT.

This chain links TRBV9 with TRBJ2-5; 11 bases line up with TRBD2. V dropped 2 bases and J dropped 5; count of bases not matched to a gene: 2. This CDR3 has 14 amino acids. Germline V gives CDR1 SGDLS, CDR2 YYNGEE. CDR3 protein: CASSVSGGGETQYF. DNA for the CDR3: TGTGCCAGCAGCGTTAGCGGGGGGGGTGAGACCCAGTACTTC.

The chain couples TRBV5-5 to TRBJ2-1, with D perhaps TRBD1 (6 bases). Germline V gives CDR1 SGHKS, CDR2 YYEKEE (reference sequence). The CDR3 covers 14 residues. V was shortened by 0 bases and J by 4 bases, with 8 bases between the two germline ends. For the CDR3, the DNA is TGTGCCAGCAGCTTGGGACAGGTTTACAATGAGCAGTTCTTC. Protein: CASSLGQVYNEQFF. Full variable domain (remainder filled in from reference TRBV5-5 and TRBJ2-1): DAGVTQSPTHLIKTRGQQVTLRCSPISGHKSVSWYQQVLGQGPQFIFQYYEKEERGRGNFPDRFSARQFPNYSSELNVNALLLGDSALYLCASSLGQVYNEQFFGPGTRLTVL.

The chain links TRBV6-1 to TRBJ2-5; D is possibly TRBD1 (5 bases). The CDR3 contains 14 residues. CDR1 MNHNS and CDR2 SASEGT come from the germline V gene. V was shortened by 2 bases and J by 1 base, with 8 bases between the two germline ends. The CDR3, as DNA: TGTGCCAGCAGTGAAAAACAGGCCCAAGAGACCCAGTACTTC. Protein product: CASSEKQAQETQYF.

V and J are TRBV29-1 and TRBJ2-3; D remains ambiguous. Germline-derived CDR1 and CDR2 are SQVTM and ANQGSEA. Trimming stripped 4 bases from V and 0 bases from J, with 11 bases between. The CDR3 runs to 14 residues. The CDR3 protein is CSVGQAVSTDTQYF. The CDR3 region has the DNA TGCAGCGTTGGGCAGGCGGTTAGCACAGATACGCAGTATTTT.

This clone ranks as medium-sized. The chain links TRBV20-1 to TRBJ2-3; the match to TRBD2 covers 10 bases. Germline V lookup: CDR1 DFQATT, CDR2 SNEGSKA (reference sequence). The CDR3 extends over 14 amino acids. Trimming at V came to 3 bases and at J to 5 bases, leaving 5 bases not matched to a gene. The CDR3 nucleotides are TGCAGTGCTAGTCTAGCGGGGGATGAAGATACGCAGTATTTT. Translating gives CSASLAGDEDTQYF.

This chain uses TRBV7-8 with TRBJ1-1; no reliable D call. Trimming cost V 1 base and J 6 bases, with 12 bases left between them. The CDR3 length is 14 residues. From germline, CDR1 is SGHVS and CDR2 FQNEAQ. This CDR3 is CASSLGSGSAEAFF. CDR3 sequence (DNA): TGTGCCAGCAGCTTAGGTTCCGGGAGTGCTGAAGCTTTCTTT.

The chain has TRBV12-5 and TRBJ2-7; TRBD1 agrees at 8 bases. V was clipped by 1 base and J by 5 bases; unmatched bases: 7. The length of the CDR3 is 15 residues. CDR1 is LGHNT and CDR2 is FRNRAP in the germline V gene. In nucleotides, the CDR3 is TGTGCTAGTGGTTTGGAGGACTGGACAGGGAACGAGCAGTACTTC. It specifies CASGLEDWTGNEQYF.